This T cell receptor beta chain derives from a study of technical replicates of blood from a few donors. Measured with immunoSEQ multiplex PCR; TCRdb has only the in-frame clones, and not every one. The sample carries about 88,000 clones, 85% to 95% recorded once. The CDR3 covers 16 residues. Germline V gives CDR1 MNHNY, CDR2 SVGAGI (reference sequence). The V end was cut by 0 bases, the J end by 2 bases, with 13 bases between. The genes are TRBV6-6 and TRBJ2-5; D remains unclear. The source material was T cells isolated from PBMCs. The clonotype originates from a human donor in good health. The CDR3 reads CASSYSITVEQETQYF. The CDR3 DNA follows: TGTGCCAGCAGTTACTCGATAACAGTAGAACAAGAGACCCAGTACTTC.